The following is a TCR beta chain sequence with its context. The CDR3 runs 14 residues. With 6 bases removed from V and 4 bases from J, the gap between germline ends came to 16 bases. CDR1 is MDHEN and CDR2 is SYDVKM in the germline V gene. The sample is drawn from a study of OX40 agonist ivuxolimab in advanced cancers. The method was immunoSEQ multiplex PCR; TCRdb's version includes in-frame clones alone and lacks a portion of them. The table has around 94,000 clones, approximately 85% seen once. The starting material was CD4+ or CD8+ T cells sorted from blood, obtained in a trial of the OX40 agonist ivuxolimab. The chain combines TRBV28 with TRBJ2-7; D is tentatively TRBD1 or TRBD2 (6 bases each). This clonotype originated in an adult with an advanced solid tumor such as melanoma, head and neck, liver or kidney cancer. As DNA, the CDR3 is TGTGCCAGCAGGGGAGGATTGAGGGGGTACGAGCAGTACTTC. Residues: CASRGGLRGYEQYF.